These 4 T cell receptor beta chains came from one sample sequenced in a study of blood T cell repertoires in COVID-19. This table comes from immunoSEQ multiplex PCR, and its TCRdb copy is limited to in-frame clones, with some not included. Among roughly 240,000 clones, around 85% were seen once, and the ten largest hold about 8.2%. Specimen: PBMCs or T cells enriched from blood (not recorded which). Every receptor here comes from a woman in her 50s with acute COVID-19.

As to this clone: Germline is not matched at one junction end, which may reflect a read error. The sample holds other DNA sequences that translate to the same CDR3. CDR3 residues: CAWTRNRGLENIQYF. For the CDR3, the DNA is TGTGCCTGGACTAGGAACAGGGGGCTGGAAAATATTCAGTACTTC. The rearrangement joins TRBV30 to TRBJ2-4; 9 positions match TRBD1. The V gene's germline CDR1 is GTSNPN and CDR2 SVGIG (reference sequence). The CDR3 sequence is 15 residues long.

The V and J genes are TRBV3-1 (or the pseudogene TRBV3-2) and TRBJ1-1; the match to TRBD1 covers 7 bases. This CDR3 region has 14 residues. Looked up from germline, CDR1 is LGHDT and CDR2 is YNNKEL (reference sequence). V lost 7 bases and J lost 2; bases outside the gene matches: 7. CDR3 in amino acids: CASTKGQINTEAFF. In DNA form, the CDR3 reads TGTGCCAGCACCAAGGGACAGATAAACACTGAAGCTTTCTTT.

This clone was seen only once. V usage is TRBV6-6 and J usage is TRBJ1-4, with TRBD1 matching over 7 bases. Germline loops: CDR1 MNHNY, CDR2 SVGAGI (reference sequence). The length of the CDR3 is 15 residues. V dropped 5 bases and J dropped 1; count of bases not matched to a gene: 4. CDR3 residues: CASSPGGGTNEKLFF. DNA for the CDR3: TGTGCCAGCAGTCCAGGGGGAGGAACTAATGAAAAACTGTTTTTT.

CDR3 DNA sequence: TGTGCCAGCAGCTTGTGGGCCGGACAGGGTAAAGATACGCAGTATTTT. Translation gives CASSLWAGQGKDTQYF. The V call is TRBV5-6, the J call TRBJ2-3; 8 bases are a match to TRBD1. The CDR3 runs 16 residues. The V gene end was trimmed by 1 base and the J gene end by 5 bases; junction bases not matched to a gene: 9. Germline CDR1 reads SGHDT; CDR2 reads YYEEEE.